The T cell receptor beta chain under discussion was sequenced for a study of cytomegalovirus exposure and HLA in healthy donors. Across the whole study: One earlier analysis, a look at roughly 170 million T cells, found some 100 million unique TCR beta sequences.

PCR primers comprised 60 Vbeta and 13 Jbeta primers. TCRdb keeps only in-frame clones here, not all; method: immunoSEQ multiplex PCR. The table includes approximately 100,000 clones, about 77% detected once. Germline CDR1 and CDR2: SEHNR and FQNEAQ (reference sequence). The CDR3 loop spans 17 amino acids. General study findings and limits: Among the most significant clusters, several appeared linked to common viral pathogens in a later analysis.

On this clone: The antigen remains unidentified. One junction end disagrees with the germline gene, perhaps due to a read error.

The sample comprised PBMCs. The V and J genes are TRBV7-9 and TRBJ2-2, with 14 nucleotides matching TRBD2. This receptor was obtained from a woman aged 45-60 years in good health and CMV-seropositive. The CDR3 DNA reads TGTTCCAGCAGCCGGACTAGCGGGGGGCAAAACACCGGGGAGCTGTTTTTC. The encoded protein is CSSSRTSGGQNTGELFF.